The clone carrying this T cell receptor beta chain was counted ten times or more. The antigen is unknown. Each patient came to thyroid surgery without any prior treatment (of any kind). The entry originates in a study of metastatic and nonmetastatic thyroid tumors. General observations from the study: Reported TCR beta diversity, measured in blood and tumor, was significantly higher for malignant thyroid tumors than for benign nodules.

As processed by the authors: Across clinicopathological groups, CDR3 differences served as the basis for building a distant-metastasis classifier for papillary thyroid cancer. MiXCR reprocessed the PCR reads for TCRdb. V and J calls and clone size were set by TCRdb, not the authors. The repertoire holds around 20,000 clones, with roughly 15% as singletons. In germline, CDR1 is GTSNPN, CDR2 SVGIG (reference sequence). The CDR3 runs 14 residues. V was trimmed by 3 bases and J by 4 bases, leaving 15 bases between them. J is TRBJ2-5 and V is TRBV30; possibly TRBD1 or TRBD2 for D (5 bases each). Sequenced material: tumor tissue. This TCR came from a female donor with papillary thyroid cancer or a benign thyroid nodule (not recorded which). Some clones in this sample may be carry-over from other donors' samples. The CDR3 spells CAWRSGSGTETQYF. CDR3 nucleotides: TGTGCCTGGAGGTCAGGATCAGGGACAGAGACCCAGTACTTC.